The 9 T cell receptor beta chains listed next were all sequenced from one sample in a study of cytomegalovirus exposure and HLA in healthy donors. The PCR had 60 Vbeta and 13 Jbeta primers. Measured with immunoSEQ multiplex PCR; TCRdb has only the in-frame clones, and not every one. This sample yields some 120,000 clones, of which more than 60% are seen a single time; 2% to 2.5% belongs to the top ten. The sample taken for sequencing was PBMCs. The receptors originated from a woman in her thirties or forties in good health and CMV-seropositive.

This clone was counted once. V gene TRBV6-1 combines with J gene TRBJ2-7, with D hard to call. In germline, CDR1 is MNHNS, CDR2 SASEGT. The CDR3 consists of 12 residues. The germline V and J ends were trimmed by 8 bases and 3 bases, with 11 bases remaining between them. The CDR3 sequence: CASGGSVYEQYF. In DNA, the CDR3 is TGTGCCAGCGGCGGATCTGTCTACGAGCAGTACTTC.

This chain joins TRBV18 and TRBJ2-1; 7 bases agree with TRBD2. Germline V gene data show CDR1 as KGHSH and CDR2 as LQKENI. The CDR3 totals 15 residues. J was trimmed by 10 bases and V by 6 bases; bases with no gene match: 15. Written as DNA, the CDR3 is TGTGCCAGCTCTAGGGGAGGGATACTCTCGAGGGAGCAGTTCTTC. Protein sequence: CASSRGGILSREQFF.

The chain recombines TRBV4-1 with TRBJ2-7; tentative D call: TRBD2 (7 bases). CDR3 length: 15 amino acids. Germline V gene sequence: CDR1 MGHRA, CDR2 YSYEKL. Trimming removed 0 bases from V and 4 bases from J, with 13 bases in between. In DNA form, the CDR3 reads TGCGCCAGCAGCCAAGAAGGGGGGGTGGGGTACGAGCAGTACTTC. This sequence encodes CASSQEGGVGYEQYF.

This clone came up once. This sequence joins TRBV5-1 and TRBJ2-5, with TRBD2 identical over 14 bases. Trimming cost V 3 bases and J 6 bases; bases outside gene matches: 7. This CDR3 is 16 amino acids long. Germline CDR1 is SGHRS and CDR2 is YFSETQ. CDR3 sequence: CASSSGTSGSTKTQYF. The CDR3 coding sequence is TGCGCCAGCAGCTCGGGGACTAGCGGGAGCACAAAGACCCAGTACTTC.

This chain links TRBV5-4 with TRBJ1-1; 8 bases fit TRBD1. Germline assignment: CDR1 SGHNT and CDR2 YYREEE (reference sequence). J gave up 4 bases and V 4 bases, and 9 bases lay outside the gene matches. This CDR3 has 15 amino acids. The CDR3 bases are TGTGCCAGCAGCGGAAGACAGGGGATTCCCACTGAAGCTTTCTTT. Its translation: CASSGRQGIPTEAFF.

The V and J genes are TRBV27 and TRBJ1-2, with TRBD1 matching over 8 bases. The CDR3 sequence is 15 residues long. Germline loops: CDR1 MNHEY, CDR2 SMNVEV (reference sequence). V shed 6 bases and J 8 bases; nucleotides not matched to a gene: 14. DNA of the CDR3: TGTGCCAGCAGGGGAGGACAGGGCCAGGTAGTCGGCTACACCTTC. This encodes CASRGGQGQVVGYTF.

This clone showed up just once. The rearrangement uses TRBV11-2 and TRBJ2-1; TRBD2 might be the D (6 bases). The CDR3 runs to 15 residues. Germline lookup yields CDR1 SGHAT and CDR2 FQNNGV. The V gene lost 4 bases and the J gene lost 7 bases, with 17 bases spanning the gap. DNA of the CDR3: TGTGCCAGCAGCTCCGGGACTGCCATCCGGAATGAGCAGTTCTTC. Protein sequence: CASSSGTAIRNEQFF.

The CDR3 DNA reads as TGTGCCAGCAGCTCACTAGCGGGGGGTCGAGAGACCCAGTACTTC. This translates into CASSSLAGGRETQYF. The gene calls are TRBV5-6 and TRBJ2-5, with 12 bases identical to TRBD2. Trimming took 3 bases from V and 4 from J; bases not matched to a gene: 4. Germline V gene sequence: CDR1 SGHDT, CDR2 YYEEEE. The CDR3 runs to 15 residues.

The chain combines TRBV5-1 with TRBJ2-1; 8 bases are a match to TRBD2. Losses at the gene ends were 5 bases for V and 2 bases for J; bases not matched to a gene: 18. This CDR3 region has 19 residues. Germline V gene sequence: CDR1 SGHRS, CDR2 YFSETQ. CDR3 in amino acids: CASRLRGGAGGTPYNEQFF. In DNA, the CDR3 is TGCGCCAGCAGACTCCGGGGGGGAGCCGGGGGTACCCCCTACAATGAGCAGTTCTTC.